These 23 T cell receptor beta chains originate from one sample sequenced in a study of OX40 agonist ivuxolimab in advanced cancers. Libraries were prepared by immunoSEQ multiplex PCR; TCRdb keeps only in-frame clonotypes and omits some of them. The table includes 65,000 to 85,000 clones, 75% to 90% detected once. This sample comprised CD4+ or CD8+ T cells sorted from blood, obtained in a trial of the OX40 agonist ivuxolimab. The receptors here all came from an adult with an advanced solid tumor such as melanoma, head and neck, liver or kidney cancer.

This chain uses TRBV15 with TRBJ2-6; tentatively, D is TRBD1 (6 bases). CDR3 length: 17 amino acids. V dropped 2 bases and J dropped 0 bases, with 11 bases sitting between them. CDR1 LNHNV and CDR2 YYDKDF come from the germline V gene (reference sequence). The CDR3 spells CATSRTRGGSGANVLTF. As DNA, the CDR3 is TGTGCCACCAGCAGAACGAGAGGGGGCTCTGGGGCCAACGTCCTGACTTTC.

This CDR3 is CASSPDRGRTEAFF. CDR3 DNA: TGTGCCAGCAGCCCGGACAGGGGTCGGACTGAAGCTTTCTTT. The chain joins TRBV5-6 to TRBJ1-1, with TRBD1 identical over 9 bases. The CDR3 extends over 14 amino acids. Germline CDR1 and CDR2: SGHDT and YYEEEE. The V segment lost 4 bases and the J segment 5 bases; nucleotides outside the gene matches: 6.

This chain connects TRBV10-3 to TRBJ1-3; D is uncertain. V lost 8 bases and J lost 2, with 13 bases in between. Per the germline V gene, CDR1 is ENHRY and CDR2 is SYGVKD. CDR3 length: 14 residues. The CDR3 sequence is CAIPGRTTGNTIYF. Here the CDR3 DNA reads TGTGCCATCCCTGGACGGACGACTGGAAACACCATATATTTT.

The chain has TRBV29-1 and TRBJ1-6; the match to TRBD1 covers 8 bases. The germline gives CDR1 SQVTM, CDR2 ANQGSEA. The CDR3 is made up of 13 amino acids. The V gene end was trimmed by 4 bases and the J gene end by 9 bases; junction bases not matched to a gene: 5. CDR3 sequence reads: CSVVGQEGSPLHF. The CDR3 nucleotides are TGCAGCGTTGTGGGACAGGAGGGTTCACCCCTCCACTTT.

This chain joins TRBV18 and TRBJ1-1; possibly TRBD1 for D (5 bases). This CDR3 contains 16 residues. CDR1 KGHSH and CDR2 LQKENI come from the germline V gene. V was trimmed by 1 base and J by 4 bases, leaving 16 bases between them. DNA for the CDR3: TGTGCCAGCTCACCACGGGCAGCAGGGCAGAGCACTGAAGCTTTCTTT. Residues: CASSPRAAGQSTEAFF. Drawing the rest from reference TRBV18 and TRBJ1-1, the complete variable domain is NAGVMQNPRHLVRRRGQEARLRCSPMKGHSHVYWYRQLPEEGLKFMVYLQKENIIDESGMPKERFSAEFPKEGPSILRIQQVVRGDSAAYFCASSPRAAGQSTEAFFGQGTRLTVV.

The chain couples TRBV5-1 to TRBJ1-2; TRBD1 is a possible D gene (5 bases). The CDR3 consists of 14 residues. Per germline, CDR1 SGHRS and CDR2 YFSETQ. V lost 4 bases and J 5 bases, leaving 15 bases between the germline ends. CDR3 DNA: TGCGCCAGCAGCCTAGAGGGGAGCCTTTATGGCTACACCTTC. The encoded protein is CASSLEGSLYGYTF.

The DNA for the CDR3 is TGTGCCAGCAGCTCGACAGGGGTCTCTGGAAACACCATATATTTT. Its protein is CASSSTGVSGNTIYF. V and J are TRBV7-8 and TRBJ1-3; 8 bases fit TRBD1. CDR1 is SGHVS, CDR2 FQNEAQ, per germline. Unmatched junction bases numbered 2, after V lost 4 bases and J lost 0 bases. The CDR3 length is 15 residues.

The V gene is TRBV28, the J gene TRBJ1-1, with 7 bases that match TRBD1. Trimming removed 6 bases from V and 1 base from J; junction bases left unmatched: 8. The CDR3 runs to 15 residues. Germline CDR1 MDHEN, CDR2 SYDVKM. This CDR3 is CASRSRTGRNTEAFF. In DNA, the CDR3 is TGTGCCAGCAGGTCACGGACAGGACGGAACACTGAAGCTTTCTTT.

In its sample, this clone was seen a few times. V is TRBV5-4 and J is TRBJ2-5; no clear D. Trimming shortened V by 2 bases and J by 0 bases, and 8 bases separated the two germline ends. The CDR3 is made up of 14 amino acids. Germline CDR1 is SGHNT and CDR2 is YYREEE (reference sequence). Here the CDR3 DNA reads TGTGCCAGCAGCTTAGAGGATTACCAAGAGACCCAGTACTTC. Amino acids: CASSLEDYQETQYF.

The rearrangement links TRBV7-9 to TRBJ2-7; D gene unclear. Germline lookup yields CDR1 SEHNR and CDR2 FQNEAQ (reference sequence). The germline V and J ends were trimmed by 5 bases and 1 base, with 6 bases remaining between them. This CDR3 has 12 residues. Here the CDR3 reads CASSRQSYEQYF. The DNA for the CDR3 is TGTGCCAGCAGCCGCCAGTCCTACGAGCAGTACTTC.

As regards this clone: Different DNA sequences within this sample yield the same CDR3. This chain connects TRBV7-2 to TRBJ2-1, with 7 bases that match TRBD1. With V trimmed by 3 bases and J by 7 bases, 3 bases remained unmatched. CDR1 is SGHTA and CDR2 is FQGNSA in the germline V gene. The CDR3 spans 13 residues. CDR3 sequence reads: CASSFDRANEQFF. CDR3 nucleotides: TGTGCCAGCAGCTTCGACAGGGCTAATGAGCAGTTCTTC.

The chain employs TRBV7-2 and TRBJ1-1, with D possibly matching TRBD1 (6 bases). Trimming stripped 3 bases from V and 4 bases from J, with 12 bases between. The germline V gene encodes CDR1 SGHTA and CDR2 FQGNSA. The CDR3 totals 14 residues. The CDR3 is CASSFTGQLTEAFF. CDR3 coding DNA: TGTGCCAGCAGCTTCACCGGACAGCTCACTGAAGCTTTCTTT. Supplemented by reference TRBV7-2 and TRBJ1-1, the full variable domain reads GAGVSQSPSNKVTEKGKDVELRCDPISGHTALYWYRQSLGQGLEFLIYFQGNSAPDKSGLPSDRFSAERTGGSVSTLTIQRTQQEDSAVYLCASSFTGQLTEAFFGQGTRLTVV.

The chain uses TRBV7-2 and TRBJ2-7, with D perhaps given as TRBD1 or TRBD2 (5 bases each). Trimming pared 0 bases from V and 5 bases from J, leaving 11 bases between. Germline lookup yields CDR1 SGHTA and CDR2 FQGNSA. This CDR3 comprises 14 residues. For the CDR3, the DNA is TGTGCCAGCAGCTTAGCGCTGGGGGTGAACGAGCAGTACTTC. It is translated as CASSLALGVNEQYF.

This clone was seen only once. The rearrangement links TRBV4-2 to TRBJ2-7, with D possibly being TRBD1 (5 bases). Germline V gives CDR1 LGHNA, CDR2 YNFKEQ. CDR3 size: 14 residues. Trimming shortened V by 7 bases and J by 0 bases, and 13 bases separated the two germline ends. DNA for the CDR3: TGTGCCAGCAAGGGGCCCTCCAGCTCCTACGAGCAGTACTTC. It codes for CASKGPSSSYEQYF.

This rearrangement joins TRBV5-4 to TRBJ2-3; 8 bases line up with TRBD2. Trimming at V came to 4 bases and at J to 2 bases, leaving 9 bases not matched to a gene. Germline CDR1 is SGHNT and CDR2 is YYREEE (reference sequence). The CDR3 is made up of 16 amino acids. The CDR3 DNA reads as TGTGCCAGCAGCCGTCCGGGACTAGGCAACACAGATACGCAGTATTTT. Its translation is CASSRPGLGNTDTQYF.

The chain combines TRBV6-5 with TRBJ1-1; D is possibly TRBD1 (6 bases). This CDR3 is built from 11 residues. Germline V gives CDR1 MNHEY, CDR2 SVGAGI. V lost 7 bases and J lost 7, with 10 bases in between. CDR3: CASTRGGEAFF. The CDR3 DNA reads as TGTGCCAGCACCCGAGGGGGTGAAGCTTTCTTT.

V and J are TRBV2 and TRBJ1-5; 8 nucleotides align to TRBD1. This CDR3 region has 14 residues. V gave up 5 bases and J gave up 7 bases; unmatched junction bases: 7. Germline CDR1 and CDR2: SNHLY and FYNNEI. CDR3 nucleotides: TGTGCCAGCAGTTCCGGACAGGGACAGCAGCCCCAGCATTTT. Its translation: CASSSGQGQQPQHF.

The J gene is TRBJ1-4, the V gene TRBV4-1, with 7 bases lining up with TRBD1. Germline V gene data show CDR1 as MGHRA and CDR2 as YSYEKL. V lost 0 bases to trimming and J lost 2 bases; unmatched junction nucleotides: 12. The CDR3 is made up of 19 amino acids. CDR3 sequence: CASSQERFLQTGTNEKLFF. The CDR3 DNA sequence: TGCGCCAGCAGCCAAGAAAGATTCCTCCAGACAGGGACTAATGAAAAACTGTTTTTT.

This clone was observed a few times. The chain combines TRBV7-3 with TRBJ2-1; perhaps TRBD1 as D (5 bases). Germline loops: CDR1 SGHTA, CDR2 FQGTGA. CDR3 length equals 14 residues. Trimming left V 5 bases short and J 9 bases short, with 17 bases between. The CDR3 DNA reads as TGTGCCAGCAGCCCCGGACCAGCAAGGGGTGAGCAGTTCTTC. Protein sequence: CASSPGPARGEQFF. Looking up the rest from reference TRBV7-3 and TRBJ2-1 gives the full variable domain: GAGVSQTPSNKVTEKGKYVELRCDPISGHTALYWYRQSLGQGPEFLIYFQGTGAADDSGLPNDRFFAVRPEGSVSTLKIQRTERGDSAVYLCASSPGPARGEQFFGPGTRLTVL.

DNA for the CDR3: TGCGCCAGCAGCTTGGAGGGTTCTCAGCCCCAGCATTTT. It specifies CASSLEGSQPQHF. The chain combines TRBV5-1 with TRBJ1-5; no clear D gene. V was trimmed by 0 bases and J by 6 bases, leaving 7 bases between them. This CDR3 has 13 amino acids. The germline CDR1 and CDR2 sequences are SGHRS and YFSETQ. The variable domain in full, completed from reference TRBV5-1 and TRBJ1-5, reads KAGVTQTPRYLIKTRGQQVTLSCSPISGHRSVSWYQQTPGQGLQFLFEYFSETQRNKGNFPGRFSGRQFSNSRSEMNVSTLELGDSALYLCASSLEGSQPQHFGDGTRLSIL.

This chain connects TRBV28 to TRBJ1-2; D not certain. Germline CDR1 and CDR2: MDHEN and SYDVKM. V was cut by 5 bases and J by 5 bases, with 6 bases left in between. This CDR3 comprises 11 residues. The CDR3 reads CASSHEYGYTF. Written as DNA, the CDR3 is TGTGCCAGCAGTCATGAATATGGCTACACCTTC.

The chain has TRBV7-9 and TRBJ1-6, with 7 positions matching TRBD1. Germline CDR1 is SEHNR and CDR2 is FQNEAQ (reference sequence). Losses at the gene ends were 4 bases for V and 7 bases for J; bases not matched to a gene: 4. The CDR3 length is 14 residues. CDR3 amino acids: CASSSGQPNSPLHF. The CDR3 bases are TGTGCCAGCAGCTCGGGACAGCCCAATTCACCCCTCCACTTT.

The chain employs TRBV6-5 and TRBJ1-2; D is possibly TRBD1 (6 bases). The germline gives CDR1 MNHEY, CDR2 SVGAGI. The germline V and J ends were trimmed by 2 bases and 8 bases, with 15 bases remaining between them. This CDR3 comprises 14 residues. CDR3 nucleotides: TGTGCCAGCAGTTACACACAAACAGGGCCCGGCTACACCTTC. Protein: CASSYTQTGPGYTF.